Each of the 7 T cell receptor beta chains below was sequenced from the same sample in a study of blood T cell repertoires in COVID-19. This table comes from immunoSEQ multiplex PCR, and its TCRdb copy is limited to in-frame clones, with some not included. The sample yields tens of thousands of clones, 70% to 90% seen once. The specimen sequenced was peripheral blood. These receptors came from a human donor in a cohort sampled during active COVID-19.

V gene TRBV5-1 combines with J gene TRBJ1-1; 10 bases line up with TRBD1. Unmatched junction bases numbered 2, after V lost 0 bases and J lost 0 bases. Germline V gene lookup returns CDR1 SGHRS and CDR2 YFSETQ. The CDR3 extends over 16 amino acids. CDR3 sequence (DNA): TGCGCCAGCAGCTTGGAAGGGACAGGGGTGAACACTGAAGCTTTCTTT. Translated, it gives CASSLEGTGVNTEAFF.

The chain combines TRBV3-1 (or the pseudogene TRBV3-2) with TRBJ1-4; TRBD1 matches at 11 bases. The CDR3 has 15 residues. CDR1 and CDR2 from the germline V gene are LGHDT and YNNKEL (reference sequence). V shed 7 bases and J 8 bases; nucleotides not matched to a gene: 9. The CDR3 spells CASTTGQGAKEKLFF. DNA for the CDR3: TGTGCCAGCACCACTGGACAGGGGGCAAAGGAAAAACTGTTTTTT.

This chain joins TRBV7-9 and TRBJ2-1, with 8 positions matching TRBD2. The CDR3 length is 15 residues. CDR1 SEHNR and CDR2 FQNEAQ come from the germline V gene (reference sequence). The ends lost 1 base at V and 5 bases at J; junction bases unmatched: 4. CDR3 nucleotides: TGTGCCAGCAGCTTAGAACTAGCGGAAAACAATGAGCAGTTCTTC. Translated: CASSLELAENNEQFF.

This chain connects TRBV6-5 to TRBJ1-5, with TRBD1 as a possible D gene (6 bases). This CDR3 has 13 residues. V lost 7 bases, J lost 5 bases, and 12 bases lay in between. CDR1 is MNHEY and CDR2 is SVGAGI in the germline V gene. The CDR3 is CASNREGDQPQHF. CDR3 nucleotides: TGTGCCAGCAATAGGGAGGGGGATCAGCCCCAGCATTTT.

V usage is TRBV3-1 (or the pseudogene TRBV3-2) and J usage is TRBJ2-4, with 9 bases fitting TRBD2. Trimming at V came to 1 base and at J to 3 bases, leaving 4 bases not matched to a gene. CDR3 size: 16 residues. Germline V gives CDR1 LGHDT, CDR2 YNNKEL (reference sequence). CDR3 sequence: CASSQGLAGSKNIQYF. CDR3 coding DNA: TGTGCCAGCAGCCAAGGGCTAGCGGGGAGCAAAAACATTCAGTACTTC.

The chain is built from TRBV3-1 (or the pseudogene TRBV3-2) and TRBJ2-1; 8 bases fit TRBD1. The CDR3 consists of 15 residues. CDR1 is LGHDT and CDR2 is YNNKEL in the germline V gene (reference sequence). V lost 2 bases, J lost 4 bases, and 4 bases stayed unmatched. This CDR3 reads CASSQPRGRYNEQFF. Written as DNA, the CDR3 is TGTGCCAGCAGCCAACCCAGGGGGCGGTACAATGAGCAGTTCTTC.

The rearrangement uses TRBV5-4 and TRBJ1-2; D is undetermined. Trimming removed 4 bases at V and 4 bases at J, with 17 bases between. This CDR3 is 15 amino acids long. Germline CDR1 is SGHNT and CDR2 is YYREEE (reference sequence). The CDR3 sequence is CASSPAEGLGYGYTF. In DNA, the CDR3 is TGTGCCAGCAGCCCCGCGGAGGGATTGGGCTATGGCTACACCTTC.